Included here is one T cell receptor beta chain sequence, with context. Assay used: immunoSEQ multiplex PCR; TCRdb lists only in-frame clones, some missing. This sample yields roughly 87,000 clones, of which about 90% are seen a single time; about 8% belongs to the top ten. Germline CDR1 is SEHNR and CDR2 is FQNEAQ (reference sequence). This CDR3 is 16 amino acids long. Trimming removed 7 bases at V and 2 bases at J, with 21 bases between. These data are taken from a study of OX40 agonist ivuxolimab in advanced cancers. The origin of this receptor is an adult with an advanced solid tumor such as melanoma, head and neck, liver or kidney cancer. Material: CD4+ or CD8+ T cells sorted from blood, obtained in a trial of the OX40 agonist ivuxolimab. This rearrangement joins TRBV7-9 to TRBJ2-7; D is possibly TRBD2 (6 bases). For the CDR3, the DNA is TGTGCCAGCACCGGGAGTGCCAGCGGTGTCCCCTACGAGCAGTACTTC. It yields the protein CASTGSASGVPYEQYF.